This T cell receptor (beta chain) was identified during a study of shared clonotypes between healthy human individuals. Across the study: Ranging from 18 to 49 in age, donors were two women and a few men. Overall study findings and caveats: It was the few donors that limited the genetic and exposure-history diversity represented.

The germline V gene encodes CDR1 SGHRS and CDR2 YFSETQ. The CDR3 runs to 13 residues. V was clipped by 4 bases and J by 4 bases, with 9 bases between them. Comment on this clone: Antigen unknown.

Execution of the assay was at deep level. Original processing notes: ImmunoSEQ output held junction-only sequences without quality scores, so filtering differed. TCRdb's table, derived via immunoSEQ multiplex PCR, lists solely in-frame clones and lacks some. D and trimming come from the DNA, and the V and J calls and clone size come from that table. The sample includes 950,000 to 1,100,000 clones, about 75% of them seen just once. This chain joins TRBV5-1 and TRBJ1-5; D remains ambiguous. The sequenced sample was memory CD4+ T cells sorted from blood. Subset described: CD45RA-negative fraction. The receptor comes from a young man in good health. The DNA for the CDR3 is TGCGCCAGCAGCCCGGACCTGAATCAGCCCCAGCATTTT. Translation: CASSPDLNQPQHF.